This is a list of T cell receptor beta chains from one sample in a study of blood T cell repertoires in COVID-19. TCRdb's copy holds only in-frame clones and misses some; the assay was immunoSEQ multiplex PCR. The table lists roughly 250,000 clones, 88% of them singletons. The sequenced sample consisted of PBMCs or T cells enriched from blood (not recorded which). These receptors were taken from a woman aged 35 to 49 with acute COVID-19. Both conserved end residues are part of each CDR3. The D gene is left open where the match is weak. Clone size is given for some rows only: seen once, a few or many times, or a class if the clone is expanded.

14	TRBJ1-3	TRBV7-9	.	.	CASSLDFSGNTIYF	TGTGCCAGCAGCTTGGACTTCTCTGGAAACACCATATATTTT
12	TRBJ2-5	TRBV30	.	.	CAWSRGGETQYF	TGTGCCTGGAGCCGAGGAGGCGAGACCCAGTACTTC
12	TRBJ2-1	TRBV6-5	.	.	CATLGAYNEQFF	TGTGCCACCCTGGGGGCTTACAATGAGCAGTTCTTC
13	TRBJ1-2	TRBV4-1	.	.	CASSPQGAYGYTF	TGCGCCAGCAGCCCACAGGGAGCCTATGGCTACACCTTC
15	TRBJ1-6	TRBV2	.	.	CATDGGGRTNSPLHF	TGTGCCACCGACGGGGGAGGGCGGACGAACTCACCCCTCCACTTT
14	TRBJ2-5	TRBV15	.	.	CATSRDGQQETQYF	TGTGCCACCAGCAGGGATGGACAGCAAGAGACCCAGTACTTC
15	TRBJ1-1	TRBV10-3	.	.	CAISESPAGAAEAFF	TGTGCCATCAGTGAGTCACCGGCGGGGGCGGCTGAAGCTTTCTTT
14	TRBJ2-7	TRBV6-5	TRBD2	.	CASSYSGRAHEQYF	TGTGCCAGCAGTTACTCGGGGAGGGCCCACGAGCAGTACTTC
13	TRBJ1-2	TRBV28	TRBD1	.	CASDIQGQGGYTF	TGTGCCAGCGATATACAGGGGCAGGGTGGCTACACCTTC
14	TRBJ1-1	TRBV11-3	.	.	CASSPTGSGSEAFF	TGTGCCAGCAGCCCCACAGGGAGCGGTAGTGAAGCTTTCTTT
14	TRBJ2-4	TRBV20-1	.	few	CSASVGAVKNIQYF	TGCAGTGCTAGTGTGGGAGCGGTTAAAAACATTCAGTACTTC
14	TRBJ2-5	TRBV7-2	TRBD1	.	CASSVRTGQETQYF	TGTGCCAGCAGCGTCCGGACAGGGCAAGAGACCCAGTACTTC
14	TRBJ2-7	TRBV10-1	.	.	CASSETGVSYEQYF	TGCGCCAGCAGTGAGACGGGAGTGTCCTACGAGCAGTACTTC
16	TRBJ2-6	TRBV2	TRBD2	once	CASSLAGGTGANVLTF	TGTGCCAGCAGTCTAGCGGGAGGAACTGGGGCCAACGTCCTGACTTTC
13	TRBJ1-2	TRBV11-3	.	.	CASSPRTHGSLSF	TGTGCCAGCAGCCCAAGAACCCACGGGAGCCTCTCCTTC
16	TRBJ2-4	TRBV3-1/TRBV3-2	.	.	CASSQAGLEAKNIQYF	TGTGCCAGCAGCCAAGCTGGACTGGAAGCCAAAAACATTCAGTACTTC
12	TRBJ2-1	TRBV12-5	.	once	CASGPLSGEQFF	TGTGCTAGTGGTCCCCTTTCGGGAGAGCAGTTCTTC
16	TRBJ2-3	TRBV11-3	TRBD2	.	CASSSGLAPITDTQYF	TGTGCCAGCAGCTCCGGACTAGCCCCCATCACAGATACGCAGTATTTT
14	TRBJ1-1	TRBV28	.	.	CASTRSWGSTEAFF	TGTGCCAGCACCCGATCTTGGGGCTCCACTGAAGCTTTCTTT
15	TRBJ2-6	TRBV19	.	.	CASSIWGAGANVLTF	TGTGCCAGTAGTATATGGGGGGCTGGGGCCAACGTCCTGACTTTC
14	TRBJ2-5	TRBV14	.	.	CASSLHQGWETQYF	TGTGCCAGCAGCCTTCATCAGGGGTGGGAGACCCAGTACTTC
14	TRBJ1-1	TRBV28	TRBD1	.	CASSAGQVNTEAFF	TGTGCCAGCAGTGCTGGACAGGTGAACACTGAAGCTTTCTTT
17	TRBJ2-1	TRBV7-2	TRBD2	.	CASSPPGGLAGGMEQFF	TGTGCCAGCAGCCCCCCCGGGGGACTAGCGGGAGGAATGGAGCAGTTCTTC
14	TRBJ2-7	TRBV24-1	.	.	CATSEGATDYEQYF	TGTGCCACCAGTGAGGGGGCTACCGACTACGAGCAGTACTTC
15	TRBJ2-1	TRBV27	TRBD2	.	CASRGGLAGANEQFF	TGTGCCAGCAGAGGAGGACTAGCGGGAGCCAATGAGCAGTTCTTC
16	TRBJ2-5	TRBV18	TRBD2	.	CASSPPTRGGEETQYF	TGTGCCAGCTCACCACCTACAAGGGGAGGGGAAGAGACCCAGTACTTC
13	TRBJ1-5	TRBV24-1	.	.	CATRAGDNQPQHF	TGTGCCACCAGAGCAGGGGACAATCAGCCCCAGCATTTT
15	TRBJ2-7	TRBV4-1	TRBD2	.	CASSQLAGGTFEQYF	TGCGCCAGCAGCCAATTAGCGGGAGGCACCTTTGAGCAGTACTTC
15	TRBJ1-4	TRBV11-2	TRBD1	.	CASSSKQGYGEKLFF	TGTGCCAGCAGCTCCAAACAGGGGTACGGTGAAAAACTGTTTTTT